What follows is one T cell receptor (beta chain) and its context. The antigen is unknown. Generated by immunoSEQ multiplex PCR, the TCRdb table keeps only in-frame clones and is missing some. Of over 10,000 clones detected, 85% to 95% appear once; the ten largest clones hold approximately 1%. These data are taken from a study of regulatory and conventional T cells in RAG deficiency. Findings and caveats of the study: RAG-deficient patients showed markedly lower Shannon entropy and higher Simpson indices than control T-cell subsets. Patient subsets had shorter CDR3s; Omenn Treg-Tconv overlap exceeded 80%. Omenn syndrome and CID/AS patients had roughly 100-fold fewer unique Treg TCR beta sequences, versus roughly 9.6-fold elsewhere.

The length of the CDR3 is 14 residues. V gave up 4 bases and J gave up 0 bases, with 9 bases separating them. The germline CDR1 and CDR2 sequences are SGHTA and FQGTGA. The sorted conventional CD4+ T cells were CD25-low and CD127-high, with genomic DNA sequenced. The same data also contributed to another study, on regulatory T cells. In that study: The PCR used 52 TRBV and 13 TRBJ primers. Patient repertoires had restricted TRB V-J pairs and skewed V and J usage, most in Tregs.

The source material was CD4+ effector T cells sorted from blood. The V call is TRBV7-3, the J call TRBJ1-1; TRBD1 might be the D (6 bases). The clonotype comes from a human donor in good health. In DNA, the CDR3 is TGTGCCAGCAGCTCACAGGGCATGAACACTGAAGCTTTCTTT. Its translation: CASSSQGMNTEAFF.